This T cell receptor (beta chain) was identified during a study of CD8 T cells in Susac syndrome. Study-wide results and caveats: By the study's own acknowledgment, its TCR sequencing and HLA analysis included relatively few individuals.

Random hexamers served to reverse transcribe roughly 0.45 to 1 ug RNA. Amplification of TCR beta CDR3 spanned 54 Vbeta and 13 Jbeta via immunoSEQ multiplex PCR. TCRdb re-derived calls from the immunoSEQ multiplex PCR reads in MiXCR, one entry per CDR3 protein. This table has around 150,000 distinct CDR3 sequences, around 96% appearing once. The CDR3 is made up of 14 amino acids. Germline CDR1 and CDR2: DFQATT and SNEGSKA (reference sequence). Trimming took off 6 bases at V and 6 bases at J, with 18 bases between the two ends. TEMRA cells were FACS-enriched, and CD8+ and CD4+ T cells were isolated negatively. Details on this clonotype: Its target is unknown.

This clonotype originated in a human donor with multiple sclerosis. Sequenced material: CD4+ T cells from PBMCs. The chain recombines TRBV20-1 with TRBJ2-1, with a possible D match to TRBD2 (5 bases). In nucleotides, the CDR3 is TGCAGTGCCCGTTGGGCTAAGAGGGCCAATGAGCAGTTCTTC. This codes for CSARWAKRANEQFF.